This T cell receptor (beta chain) originates from a study of Graves' ophthalmopathy and Graves' hyperthyroidism. The CDR3 loop spans 13 amino acids. V dropped 2 bases and J dropped 2 bases, with 6 bases sitting between them. Germline V CDR1 and CDR2: SGHNT, YYREEE (reference sequence). The study excluded patients with other autoimmune diseases, uncontrolled infections, pregnancy or lactation. RNA served as the template for amplifying TCR beta CDR3 regions. An initial RT-PCR round employing HTBI primers preceded a second-round multiplex PCR. MiXCR was run by TCRdb on the multiplex PCR reads, yielding one entry per CDR3 protein. The sample holds over 650,000 distinct CDR3 sequences, about 38% seen once.

The sequenced material came from peripheral blood. This rearrangement joins TRBV5-4 to TRBJ2-3; D not certain. This clonotype was sampled from an adult man with Graves' ophthalmopathy. This CDR3 reads CASSFWTTDTQYF. In DNA, the CDR3 is TGTGCCAGCAGCTTTTGGACCACAGATACGCAGTATTTT.